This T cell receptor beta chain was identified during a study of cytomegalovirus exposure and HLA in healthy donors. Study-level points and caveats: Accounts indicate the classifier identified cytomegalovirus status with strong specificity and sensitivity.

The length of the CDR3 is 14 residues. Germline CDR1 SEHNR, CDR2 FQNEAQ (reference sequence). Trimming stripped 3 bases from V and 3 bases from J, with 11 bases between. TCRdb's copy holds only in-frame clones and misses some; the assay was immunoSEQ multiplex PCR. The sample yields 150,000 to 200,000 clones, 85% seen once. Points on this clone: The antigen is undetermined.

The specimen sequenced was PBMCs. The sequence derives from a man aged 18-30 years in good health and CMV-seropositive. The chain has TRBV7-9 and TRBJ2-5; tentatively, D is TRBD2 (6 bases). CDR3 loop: CASSFAGLKETQYF. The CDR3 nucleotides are TGTGCCAGCAGCTTTGCGGGACTCAAAGAGACCCAGTACTTC.